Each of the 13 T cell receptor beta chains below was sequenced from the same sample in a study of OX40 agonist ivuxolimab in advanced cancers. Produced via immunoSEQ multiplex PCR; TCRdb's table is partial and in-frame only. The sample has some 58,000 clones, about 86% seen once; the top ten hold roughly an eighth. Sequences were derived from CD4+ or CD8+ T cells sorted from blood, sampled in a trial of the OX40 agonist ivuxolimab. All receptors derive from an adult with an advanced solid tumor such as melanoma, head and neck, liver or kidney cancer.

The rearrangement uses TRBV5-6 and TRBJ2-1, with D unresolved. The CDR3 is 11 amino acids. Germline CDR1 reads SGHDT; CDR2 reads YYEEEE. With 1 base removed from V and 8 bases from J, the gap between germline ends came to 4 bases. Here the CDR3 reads CASSLLDEQFF. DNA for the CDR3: TGTGCCAGCAGCTTGTTGGATGAGCAGTTCTTC.

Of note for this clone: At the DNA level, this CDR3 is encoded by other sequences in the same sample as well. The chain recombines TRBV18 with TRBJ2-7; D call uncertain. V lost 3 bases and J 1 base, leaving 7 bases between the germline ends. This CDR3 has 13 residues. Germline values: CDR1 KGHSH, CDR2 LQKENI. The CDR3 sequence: CASSPPSSYEQYF. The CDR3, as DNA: TGTGCCAGCTCACCGCCAAGTTCCTACGAGCAGTACTTC. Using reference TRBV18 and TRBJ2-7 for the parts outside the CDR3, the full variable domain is NAGVMQNPRHLVRRRGQEARLRCSPMKGHSHVYWYRQLPEEGLKFMVYLQKENIIDESGMPKERFSAEFPKEGPSILRIQQVVRGDSAAYFCASSPPSSYEQYFGPGTRLTVT.

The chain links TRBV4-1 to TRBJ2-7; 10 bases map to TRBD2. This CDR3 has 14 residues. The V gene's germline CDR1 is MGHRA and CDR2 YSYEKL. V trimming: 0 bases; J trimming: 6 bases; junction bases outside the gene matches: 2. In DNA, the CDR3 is TGCGCCAGCAGCCAAGAGGGACTAGCGCCCGAGCAGTACTTC. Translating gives CASSQEGLAPEQYF.

DNA of the CDR3: TGTGCCAGCAAACTGACAGGGATTAATTCACCCCTCCACTTT. Amino acid sequence: CASKLTGINSPLHF. The rearrangement uses TRBV27 and TRBJ1-6; 7 bases are a match to TRBD1. This CDR3 has 14 residues. J lost 6 bases, V lost 7 bases, and 6 bases had no gene match. Per the germline V gene, CDR1 is MNHEY and CDR2 is SMNVEV (reference sequence).

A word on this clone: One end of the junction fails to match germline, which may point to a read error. CDR3 amino acids: CASSSSVTSYGYTF. CDR3 DNA: TGTGCTAGCAGCTCAAGCGTCACATCCTATGGCTACACCTTC. The rearrangement links TRBV7-7 to TRBJ1-2; unclear D gene. This CDR3 contains 14 residues. From germline, CDR1 is SSHAT and CDR2 FNYEAQ (reference sequence). Filled out from reference TRBV7-7 and TRBJ1-2, the complete variable domain reads GAGVSQSPRYKVTKRGQDVTLRCDPISSHATLYWYQQALGQGPEFLTYFNYEAQPDKSGLPSDRFSAERPEGSISTLTIQRTEQRDSAMYRCASSSSVTSYGYTFGSGTRLTVV.

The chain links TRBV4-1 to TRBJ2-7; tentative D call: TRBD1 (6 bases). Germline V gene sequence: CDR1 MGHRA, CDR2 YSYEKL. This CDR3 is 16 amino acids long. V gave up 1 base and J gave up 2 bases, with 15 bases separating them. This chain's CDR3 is CASSQVYGGSAYEQYF. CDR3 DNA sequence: TGCGCCAGCAGCCAAGTTTATGGGGGCTCAGCCTACGAGCAGTACTTC.

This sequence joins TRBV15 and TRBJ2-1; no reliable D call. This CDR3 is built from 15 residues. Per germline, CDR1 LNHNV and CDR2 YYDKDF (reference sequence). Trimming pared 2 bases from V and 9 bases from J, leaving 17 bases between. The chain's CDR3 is CATSRPGVDLIEQFF. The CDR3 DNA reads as TGTGCCACCAGCAGACCGGGCGTAGATCTGATTGAGCAGTTCTTC.

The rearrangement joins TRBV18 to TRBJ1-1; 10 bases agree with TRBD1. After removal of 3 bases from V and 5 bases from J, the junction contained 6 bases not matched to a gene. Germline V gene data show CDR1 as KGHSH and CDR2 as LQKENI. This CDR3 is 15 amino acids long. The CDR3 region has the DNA TGTGCCAGCTCACCCCGACAGGGGGCAAATACTGAAGCTTTCTTT. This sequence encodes CASSPRQGANTEAFF.

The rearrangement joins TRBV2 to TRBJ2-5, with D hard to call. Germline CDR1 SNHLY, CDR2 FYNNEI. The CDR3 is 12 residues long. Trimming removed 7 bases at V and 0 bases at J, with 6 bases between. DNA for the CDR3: TGTGCCAGCAACGGGTACCAAGAGACCCAGTACTTC. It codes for CASNGYQETQYF.

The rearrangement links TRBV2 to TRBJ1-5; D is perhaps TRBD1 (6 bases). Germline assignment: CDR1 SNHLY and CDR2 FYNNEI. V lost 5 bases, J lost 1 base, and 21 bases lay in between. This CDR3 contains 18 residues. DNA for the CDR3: TGTGCCAGCAGTTCGGGAAGATCGACAGGTCGAAGCAATCAGCCCCAGCATTTT. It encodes CASSSGRSTGRSNQPQHF. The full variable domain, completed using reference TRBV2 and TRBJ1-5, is EPEVTQTPSHQVTQMGQEVILRCVPISNHLYFYWYRQILGQKVEFLVSFYNNEISEKSEIFDDQFSVERPDGSNFTLKIRSTKLEDSAMYFCASSSGRSTGRSNQPQHFGDGTRLSIL.

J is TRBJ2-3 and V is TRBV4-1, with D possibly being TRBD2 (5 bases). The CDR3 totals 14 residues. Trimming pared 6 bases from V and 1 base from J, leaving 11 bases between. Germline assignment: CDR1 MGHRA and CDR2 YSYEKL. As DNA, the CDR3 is TGCGCCAGCAGTTCTCAGCGGCGCACAGATACGCAGTATTTT. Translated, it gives CASSSQRRTDTQYF.

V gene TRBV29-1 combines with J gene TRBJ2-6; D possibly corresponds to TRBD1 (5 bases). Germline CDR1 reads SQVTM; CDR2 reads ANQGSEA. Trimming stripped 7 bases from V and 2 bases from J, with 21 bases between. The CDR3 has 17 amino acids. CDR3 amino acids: CSARTPERRAGANVLTF. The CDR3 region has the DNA TGCAGCGCCCGGACACCGGAGAGAAGGGCTGGGGCCAACGTCCTGACTTTC.

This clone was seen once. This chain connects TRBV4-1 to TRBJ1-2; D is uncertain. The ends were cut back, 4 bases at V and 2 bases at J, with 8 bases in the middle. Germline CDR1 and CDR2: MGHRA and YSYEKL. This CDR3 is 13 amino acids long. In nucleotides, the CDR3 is TGCGCCAGCAGCCCCTCAGGAAACTATGGCTACACCTTC. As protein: CASSPSGNYGYTF.